This T cell receptor (beta chain) was identified during a study of blood T cell repertoires in COVID-19. The overall study: COVID-19 samples collected from the United States, Italy and Spain covered acute and convalescent phases. Sources were T cells, B-cell-depleted T cells, or PBMCs; the material itself was cDNA or gDNA.

As originally analysed: It was from reference gene primer amplification that nucleated cell counts were estimated. Only in-frame clones appear in the TCRdb table, and some are missing; sequencing was by immunoSEQ multiplex PCR. The V and J calls and clone size were taken over from that table, and D and trimming were inferred from the DNA. The sample yields roughly 280,000 clones, around four fifths seen once. The V and J ends lost 6 bases and 5 bases, in that order; junction bases with no gene match: 8. Per the germline V gene, CDR1 is SGHRS and CDR2 is YFSETQ. This CDR3 has 15 residues. This sequence was found in a man aged 60 to 69 with acute or convalescent COVID-19. The chain joins TRBV5-1 to TRBJ2-5; 12 nucleotides align to TRBD2. Sequencing used peripheral blood. The CDR3 bases are TGCGCCAGCACCCCACTAGCGGGGGGAGGGGAGACCCAGTACTTC. It encodes CASTPLAGGGETQYF.